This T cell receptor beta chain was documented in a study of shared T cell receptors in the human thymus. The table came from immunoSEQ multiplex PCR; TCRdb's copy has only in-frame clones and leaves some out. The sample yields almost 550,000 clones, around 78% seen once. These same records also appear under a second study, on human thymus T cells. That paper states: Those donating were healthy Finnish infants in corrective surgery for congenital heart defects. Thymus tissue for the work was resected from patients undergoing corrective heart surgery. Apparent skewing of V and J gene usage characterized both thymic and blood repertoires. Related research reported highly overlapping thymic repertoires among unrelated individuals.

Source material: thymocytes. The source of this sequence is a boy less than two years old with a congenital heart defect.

CDR3 sequence reads: CASSFTPGQSPYGYTF. The CDR3 DNA is TGTGCCAGCAGTTTTACCCCGGGACAGAGCCCCTATGGCTACACCTTC. The V call is TRBV28, the J call TRBJ1-2, with 7 bases lining up with TRBD1. The V gene end was trimmed by 3 bases and the J gene end by 4 bases; junction bases not matched to a gene: 11. Germline loops: CDR1 MDHEN, CDR2 SYDVKM. There are 16 residues in the CDR3.